This TCR beta chain originates from a study of T cells in women clearing cervical HPV infection. Study-level background: Donors had HPV16-related CIN3 or worse; 2 had invasive cancer.

V was pared by 4 bases and J by 1 base, with 0 bases of the junction left unmatched. This CDR3 spans 15 amino acids. The germline V gene has CDR1 MRHNA and CDR2 SNTAGT. On this clone: The read finishes 3 residues shy of the CDR3 end, and the germline J gene is used to complete it.

Each participant carried one incident cervical HPV16 infection only. The assay was immunoSEQ multiplex PCR, and TCRdb's table has in-frame clones only and misses some. The sample totals 15,000 to 20,000 clones; its top ten clones hold about a sixth. Material for sequencing was blood buffy coat. This rearrangement joins TRBV6-4 to TRBJ2-3; 12 bases agree with TRBD2. This receptor was identified in a woman between 18 and 70 years old with a cervical HPV16 infection that either progressed to CIN3+ or cleared (not recorded which). Partial CDR3 DNA: TGTGCCAGCAGTGGGACTAGCGGGGGCACAGATACG. Its translation: CASSGTSGGTDT. The entire CDR3 protein is CASSGTSGGTDTQYF.